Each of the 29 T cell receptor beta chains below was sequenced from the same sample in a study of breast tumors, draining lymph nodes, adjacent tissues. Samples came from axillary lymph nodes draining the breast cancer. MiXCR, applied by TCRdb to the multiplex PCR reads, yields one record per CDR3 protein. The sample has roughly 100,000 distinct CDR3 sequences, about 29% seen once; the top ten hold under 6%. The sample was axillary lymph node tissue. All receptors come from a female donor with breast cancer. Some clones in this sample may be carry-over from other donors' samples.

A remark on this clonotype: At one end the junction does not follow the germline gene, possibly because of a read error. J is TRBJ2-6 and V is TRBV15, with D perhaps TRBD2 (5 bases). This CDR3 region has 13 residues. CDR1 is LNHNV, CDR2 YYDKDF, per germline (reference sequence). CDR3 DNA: TGTGCCATTGGACGGGATGGGGTCAACGTCCTGACTTTC. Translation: CAIGRDGVNVLTF.

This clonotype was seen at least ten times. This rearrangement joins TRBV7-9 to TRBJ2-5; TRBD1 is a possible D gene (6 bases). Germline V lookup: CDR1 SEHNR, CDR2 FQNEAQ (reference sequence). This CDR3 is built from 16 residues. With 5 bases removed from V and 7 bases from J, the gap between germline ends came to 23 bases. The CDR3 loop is CASSIKGQRERGTQYF. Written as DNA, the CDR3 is TGTGCCAGCAGCATAAAGGGACAAAGAGAGAGAGGGACCCAGTACTTC.

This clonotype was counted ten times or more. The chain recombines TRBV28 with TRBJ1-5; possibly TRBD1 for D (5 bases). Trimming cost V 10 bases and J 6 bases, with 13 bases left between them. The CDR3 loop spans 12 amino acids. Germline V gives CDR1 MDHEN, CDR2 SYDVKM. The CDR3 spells CAISGGAQPQHF. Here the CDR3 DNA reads TGTGCCATCTCGGGAGGGGCTCAGCCCCAGCATTTT.

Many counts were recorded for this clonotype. The CDR3 sequence: CSAREGQGTYEQYF. CDR3 DNA: TGCAGTGCTAGAGAGGGACAGGGGACCTACGAGCAGTACTTC. This rearrangement joins TRBV20-1 to TRBJ2-7, with TRBD1 matching 10 bases. The CDR3 is 14 residues long. Losses at the gene ends were 0 bases for V and 2 bases for J; bases not matched to a gene: 1. Germline CDR1 DFQATT, CDR2 SNEGSKA (reference sequence).

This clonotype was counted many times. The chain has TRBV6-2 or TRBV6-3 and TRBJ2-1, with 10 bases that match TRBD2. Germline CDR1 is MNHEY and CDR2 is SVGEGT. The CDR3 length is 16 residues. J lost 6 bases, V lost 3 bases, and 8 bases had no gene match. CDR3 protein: CASSYSSGGAGNEQFF. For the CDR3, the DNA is TGTGCCAGCAGTTATTCCAGCGGGGGGGCCGGCAATGAGCAGTTCTTC.

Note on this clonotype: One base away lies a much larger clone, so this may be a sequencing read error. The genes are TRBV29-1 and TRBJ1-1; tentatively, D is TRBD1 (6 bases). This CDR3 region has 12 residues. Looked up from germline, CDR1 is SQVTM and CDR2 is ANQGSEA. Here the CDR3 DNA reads TGCGGCTGTAGGGACACGTCTACTGAAGCTTTCTTT. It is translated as CGCRDTSTEAFF.

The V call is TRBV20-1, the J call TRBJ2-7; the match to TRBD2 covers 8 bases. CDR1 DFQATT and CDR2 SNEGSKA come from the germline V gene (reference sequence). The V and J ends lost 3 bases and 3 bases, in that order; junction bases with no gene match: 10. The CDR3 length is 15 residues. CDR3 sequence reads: CSARPGLAVSYEQYF. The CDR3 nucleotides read TGCAGTGCTAGGCCCGGACTAGCTGTAAGCTACGAGCAGTACTTC.

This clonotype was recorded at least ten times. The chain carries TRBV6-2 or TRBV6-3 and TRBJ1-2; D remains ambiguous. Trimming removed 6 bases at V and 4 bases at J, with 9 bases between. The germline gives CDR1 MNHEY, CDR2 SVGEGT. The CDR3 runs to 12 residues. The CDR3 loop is CASSPGPYGYTF. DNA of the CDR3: TGTGCCAGCAGCCCGGGTCCCTATGGCTACACCTTC.

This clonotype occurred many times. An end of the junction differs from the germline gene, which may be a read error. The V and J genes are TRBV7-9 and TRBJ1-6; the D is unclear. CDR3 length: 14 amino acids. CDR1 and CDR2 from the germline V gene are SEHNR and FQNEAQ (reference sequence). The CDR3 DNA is TGTGCCAGCAGCTTAAGGTCCTCTAATTCACCCCTCCACTTT. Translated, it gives CASSLRSSNSPLHF.

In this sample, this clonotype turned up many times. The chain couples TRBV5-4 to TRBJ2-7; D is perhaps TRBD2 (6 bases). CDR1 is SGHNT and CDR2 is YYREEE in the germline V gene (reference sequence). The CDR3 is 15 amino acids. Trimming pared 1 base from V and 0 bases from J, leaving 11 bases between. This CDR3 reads CASSLRGAPSYEQYF. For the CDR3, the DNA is TGTGCCAGCAGCTTGCGCGGGGCCCCCTCCTACGAGCAGTACTTC.

CDR3 amino acids: CATSRMGTSGRRGATQYF. Here the CDR3 DNA reads TGTGCCACCAGCAGAATGGGGACTAGCGGGAGAAGGGGGGCTACGCAGTATTTT. This chain links TRBV15 with TRBJ2-3; 14 bases agree with TRBD2. The junction had 12 bases not matched to a gene; V was cut back by 2 bases and J by 8 bases. This CDR3 has 18 residues. The germline gives CDR1 LNHNV, CDR2 YYDKDF (reference sequence).

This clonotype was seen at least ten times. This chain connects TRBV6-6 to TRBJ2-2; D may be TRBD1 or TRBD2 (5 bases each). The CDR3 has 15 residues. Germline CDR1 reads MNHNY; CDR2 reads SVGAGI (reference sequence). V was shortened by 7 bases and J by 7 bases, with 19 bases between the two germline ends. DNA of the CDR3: TGTGCCAGCATCAGGGTGACCCGAGGGGACGGGGAGCTGTTTTTT. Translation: CASIRVTRGDGELFF.

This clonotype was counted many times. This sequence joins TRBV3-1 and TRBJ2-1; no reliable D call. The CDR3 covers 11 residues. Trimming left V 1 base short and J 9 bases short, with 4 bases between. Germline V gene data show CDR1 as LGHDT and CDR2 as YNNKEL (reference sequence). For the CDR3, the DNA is TGTGCCAGCAGCCAAGCGGGTGAGCAGTTCTTC. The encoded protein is CASSQAGEQFF.

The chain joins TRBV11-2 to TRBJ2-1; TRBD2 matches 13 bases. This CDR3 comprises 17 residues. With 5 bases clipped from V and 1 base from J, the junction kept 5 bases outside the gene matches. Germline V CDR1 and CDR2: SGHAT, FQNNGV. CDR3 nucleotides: TGTGCCAGCAGCCCAACTAGCGGGGGGGGGTCCTACAATGAGCAGTTCTTC. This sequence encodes CASSPTSGGGSYNEQFF.

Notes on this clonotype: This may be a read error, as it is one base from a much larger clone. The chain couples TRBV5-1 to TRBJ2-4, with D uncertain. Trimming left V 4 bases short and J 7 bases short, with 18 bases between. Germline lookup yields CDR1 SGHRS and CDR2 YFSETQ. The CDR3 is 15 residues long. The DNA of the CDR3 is TGCGCCAGCAGCGCCCGCCGGGTCGGCAACAACATTCAGTACTTC. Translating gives CASSARRVGNNIQYF.

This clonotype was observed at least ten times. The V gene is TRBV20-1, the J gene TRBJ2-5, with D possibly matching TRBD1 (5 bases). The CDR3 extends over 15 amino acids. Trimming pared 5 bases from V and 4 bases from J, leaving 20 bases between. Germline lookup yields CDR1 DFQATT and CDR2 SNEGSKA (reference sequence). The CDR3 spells CSASPRAGRPETQYF. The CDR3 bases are TGCAGTGCTTCACCTCGGGCAGGGCGCCCAGAGACCCAGTACTTC.

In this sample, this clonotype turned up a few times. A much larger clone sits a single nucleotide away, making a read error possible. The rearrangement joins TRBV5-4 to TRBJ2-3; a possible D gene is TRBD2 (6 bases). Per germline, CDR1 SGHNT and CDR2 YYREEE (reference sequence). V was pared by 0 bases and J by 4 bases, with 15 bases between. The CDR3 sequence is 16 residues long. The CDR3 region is CASSLGAAGVSDTQYF. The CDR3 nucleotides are TGTGCCAGCAGCTTGGGGGCAGCGGGCGTCTCAGATACGCAGTATTTT.

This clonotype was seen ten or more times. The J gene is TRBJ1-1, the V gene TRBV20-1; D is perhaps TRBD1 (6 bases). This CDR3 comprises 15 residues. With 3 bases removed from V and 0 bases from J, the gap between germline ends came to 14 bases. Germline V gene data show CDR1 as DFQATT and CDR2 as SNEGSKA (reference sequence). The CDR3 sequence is CSARTLTGMNTEAFF. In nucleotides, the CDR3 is TGCAGTGCTAGGACCTTAACAGGGATGAACACTGAAGCTTTCTTT.

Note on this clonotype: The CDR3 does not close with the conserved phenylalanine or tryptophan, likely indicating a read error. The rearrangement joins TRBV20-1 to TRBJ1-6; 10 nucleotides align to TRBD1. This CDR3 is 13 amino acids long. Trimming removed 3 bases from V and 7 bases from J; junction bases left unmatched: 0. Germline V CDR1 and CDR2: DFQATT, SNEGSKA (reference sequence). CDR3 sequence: CSARGQGNSPLHL. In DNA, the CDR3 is TGCAGTGCTAGGGGACAGGGGAATTCACCCCTCCACCTC.

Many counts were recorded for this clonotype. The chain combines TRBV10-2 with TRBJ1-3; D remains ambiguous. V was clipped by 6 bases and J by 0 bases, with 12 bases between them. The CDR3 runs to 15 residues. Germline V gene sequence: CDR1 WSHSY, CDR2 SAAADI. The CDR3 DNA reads TGCGCCAGCAGCTTGAGCGGTCTCTCTGGAAACACCATATATTTT. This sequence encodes CASSLSGLSGNTIYF.

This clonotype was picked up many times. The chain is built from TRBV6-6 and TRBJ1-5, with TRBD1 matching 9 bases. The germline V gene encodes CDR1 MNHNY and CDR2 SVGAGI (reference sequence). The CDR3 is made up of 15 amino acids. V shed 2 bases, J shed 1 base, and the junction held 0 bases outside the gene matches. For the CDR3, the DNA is TGTGCCAGCAGTTACGGGACAGGGAGCAATCAGCCCCAGCATTTT. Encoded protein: CASSYGTGSNQPQHF.

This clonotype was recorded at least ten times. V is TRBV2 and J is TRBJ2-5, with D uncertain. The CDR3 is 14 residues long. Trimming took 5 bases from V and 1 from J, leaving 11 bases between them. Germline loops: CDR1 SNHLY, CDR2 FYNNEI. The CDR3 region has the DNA TGTGCCAGCAGTCCATCCGACCTCCAAGAGACCCAGTACTTC. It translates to CASSPSDLQETQYF.

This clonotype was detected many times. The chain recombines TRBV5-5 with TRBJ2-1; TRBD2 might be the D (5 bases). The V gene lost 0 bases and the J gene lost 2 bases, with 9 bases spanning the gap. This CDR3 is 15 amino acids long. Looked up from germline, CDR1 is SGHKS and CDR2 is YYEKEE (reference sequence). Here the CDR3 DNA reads TGTGCCAGCAGCTTGGATCTAGCCCCCTACAATGAGCAGTTCTTC. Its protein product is CASSLDLAPYNEQFF. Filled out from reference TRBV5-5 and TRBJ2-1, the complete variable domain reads DAGVTQSPTHLIKTRGQQVTLRCSPISGHKSVSWYQQVLGQGPQFIFQYYEKEERGRGNFPDRFSARQFPNYSSELNVNALLLGDSALYLCASSLDLAPYNEQFFGPGTRLTVL.

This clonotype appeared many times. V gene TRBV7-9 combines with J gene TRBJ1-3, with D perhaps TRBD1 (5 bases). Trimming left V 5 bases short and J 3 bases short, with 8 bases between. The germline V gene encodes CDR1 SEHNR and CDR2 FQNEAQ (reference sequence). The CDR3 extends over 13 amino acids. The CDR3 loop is CASSRGFGNTIYF. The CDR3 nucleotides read TGTGCCAGCAGCAGGGGTTTTGGAAACACCATATATTTT.

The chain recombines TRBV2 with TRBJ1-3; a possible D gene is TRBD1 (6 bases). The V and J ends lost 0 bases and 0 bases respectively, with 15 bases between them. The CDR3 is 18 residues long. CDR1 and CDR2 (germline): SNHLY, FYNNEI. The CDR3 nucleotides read TGTGCCAGCAGTGAAGCAGGGACACAAAGGAGCTCTGGAAACACCATATATTTT. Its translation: CASSEAGTQRSSGNTIYF.

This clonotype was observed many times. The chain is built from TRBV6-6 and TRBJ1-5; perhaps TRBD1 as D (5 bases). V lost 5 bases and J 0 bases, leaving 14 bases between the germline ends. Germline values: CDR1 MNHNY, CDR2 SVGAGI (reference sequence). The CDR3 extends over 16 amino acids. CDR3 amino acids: CASSGDLHLSNQPQHF. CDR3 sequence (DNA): TGTGCCAGCAGTGGGGACCTCCACCTTAGCAATCAGCCCCAGCATTTT.

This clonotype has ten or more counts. This chain's CDR3 is CASVEAGDSLRGGYTF. Written as DNA, the CDR3 is TGTGCCAGCGTAGAAGCAGGAGACAGCCTAAGGGGTGGCTACACCTTC. This chain uses TRBV5-6 with TRBJ1-2; tentatively, D is TRBD1 (5 bases). Germline assignment: CDR1 SGHDT and CDR2 YYEEEE. V was clipped by 7 bases and J by 7 bases, with 26 bases between them. This CDR3 comprises 16 residues.

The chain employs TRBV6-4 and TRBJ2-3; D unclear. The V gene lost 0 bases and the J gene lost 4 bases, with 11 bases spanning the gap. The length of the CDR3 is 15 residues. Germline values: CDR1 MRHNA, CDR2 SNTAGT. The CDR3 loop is CASSDSSFGADTQYF. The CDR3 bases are TGTGCCAGCAGTGACTCGAGCTTTGGGGCAGATACGCAGTATTTT.

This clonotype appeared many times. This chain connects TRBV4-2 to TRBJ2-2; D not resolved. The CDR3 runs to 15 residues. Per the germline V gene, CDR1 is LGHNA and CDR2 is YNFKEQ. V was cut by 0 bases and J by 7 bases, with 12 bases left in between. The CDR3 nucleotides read TGTGCCAGCAGCCAAGATGGCCTAGGCGTCGGGGAGCTGTTTTTT. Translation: CASSQDGLGVGELFF.